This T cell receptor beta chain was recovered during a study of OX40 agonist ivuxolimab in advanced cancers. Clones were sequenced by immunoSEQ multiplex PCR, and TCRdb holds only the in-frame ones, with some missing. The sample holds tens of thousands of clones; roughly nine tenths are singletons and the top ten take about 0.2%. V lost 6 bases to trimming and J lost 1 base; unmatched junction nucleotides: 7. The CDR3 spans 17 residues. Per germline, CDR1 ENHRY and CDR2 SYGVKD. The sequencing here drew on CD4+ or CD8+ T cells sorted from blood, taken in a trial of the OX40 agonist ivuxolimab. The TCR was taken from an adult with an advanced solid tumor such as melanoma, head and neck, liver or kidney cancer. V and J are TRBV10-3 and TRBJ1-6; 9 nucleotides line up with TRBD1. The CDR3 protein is CAISPGTGQSYNSPLHF. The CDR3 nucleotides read TGTGCCATCAGCCCCGGGACAGGGCAGTCCTATAATTCACCCCTCCACTTT.